This TCR beta chain is drawn from a study of blood T cell repertoires in COVID-19 (dated by TCRdb to 2018 to 2021). With regard to the full study: Collaborator samples came from the United States, Italy and Spain and covered acute and convalescent phases of COVID-19. Subjects who had been exposed to COVID-19, were actively infected with it, or had recovered from it provided the deeply sampled blood TCRbeta repertoires that made up the dataset. The samples were drawn from the first 160 participants of the ongoing ImmuneRACE study and from 950 to 1,500 subjects provided by 6 global collaborators. The prospective study material was composed of cDNA or gDNA derived from T cells, B-cell-depleted T cells, or PBMCs. The repertoires were released in a freely available public database meant as a resource for research on the immune response to SARS-CoV-2. A de-identified subject ID, COVID-19 status, age in years and sex were almost always included in the sample metadata. Where available, HLA class I and class II types were taken from metadata supplied by the sample provider and were not determined by assay-based typing. Overall study outcomes, separate from this receptor: The amount of clinical and demographic metadata varied by source and participant and was provided uncurated.

Remarks on this clone: Its specific antigen is unknown. Per-base qualities were not stored, and no clone one base away is much larger.

The germline V and J ends show losses of 4 bases and 5 bases respectively, and no gene match explains 11 bases of the junction. CDR1 and CDR2 were assigned from the germline V gene (reference sequence) as LGHDT and YNNKEL. There are 16 amino acids in the CDR3, from cysteine to phenylalanine inclusive. Only CDR3 DNA is held: 48 bases, read in frame from base 1. Each collaborating institution followed its own protocols to collect whole blood in K2EDTA tubes. For TCRbeta analysis, collaborator samples were shipped as frozen whole blood, as isolated PBMCs, or as DNA extracted from either sample type. The immunoSEQ Assay, a bias-controlled multiplex PCR, was used to amplify TCRbeta CDR3 regions from genomic DNA. Per the source publication's procedure: The number of nucleated cells in each sample was estimated by amplification of reference gene primers within the assay. To quantify the absolute abundance of each unique TCRbeta CDR3 rearrangement, sequence reads were collapsed and filtered. For each sample, productive Simpson clonality was calculated by taking the square root of Simpson's diversity index across productive rearrangements. Entries here come from immuneACCESS through TCRdb and include only in-frame sequences with V and J called. Some clones fail to appear in such tables; in the studies checked, an unresolved V gene covers under half of the shortfall, and the cause of the remainder is unknown. V and J calls and clone size are as listed in that table; D and trimming were resolved from the DNA. The sample table holds tens of thousands of clones, of which 85% to 90% were seen once. The top ten constitute roughly 4% of the sample.

Sample: peripheral blood. In this chain, TRBV3-1 (or the pseudogene TRBV3-2) is recombined with TRBJ2-5; 9 central bases correspond to TRBD1. The TCR originated in a man between 50 and 59 years old with acute or convalescent COVID-19. The CDR3 protein: CASSRLPGQGRETQYF. The DNA reads as follows: TGTGCCAGCAGCCGACTTCCGGGACAGGGACGGGAGACCCAGTACTTC.